Reported below is one TCR beta chain. The trim removed 6 bases at V and 5 bases at J, leaving 7 bases unmatched. The germline V gene encodes CDR1 MNHNS and CDR2 SASEGT. The CDR3 contains 14 residues. The sample comes from a study of T cell changes during pregnancy in multiple sclerosis. Measured with immunoSEQ multiplex PCR; TCRdb has only the in-frame clones, and not every one. The repertoire consists of 20,000 to 25,000 clones, with about 89% occurring once and the leading ten covering roughly 6.9%. The TCR comes from a female donor with multiple sclerosis, enrolled in a pregnancy study. Sequenced material: CD8+ T cells from peripheral blood mononuclear cells, taken in the first trimester of pregnancy. The rearrangement links TRBV6-1 to TRBJ2-7, with 10 bases that match TRBD1. The CDR3 bases are TGTGCCAGCAGCGGGACAGGGGTAGTCCACGAGCAGTACTTC. This codes for CASSGTGVVHEQYF.